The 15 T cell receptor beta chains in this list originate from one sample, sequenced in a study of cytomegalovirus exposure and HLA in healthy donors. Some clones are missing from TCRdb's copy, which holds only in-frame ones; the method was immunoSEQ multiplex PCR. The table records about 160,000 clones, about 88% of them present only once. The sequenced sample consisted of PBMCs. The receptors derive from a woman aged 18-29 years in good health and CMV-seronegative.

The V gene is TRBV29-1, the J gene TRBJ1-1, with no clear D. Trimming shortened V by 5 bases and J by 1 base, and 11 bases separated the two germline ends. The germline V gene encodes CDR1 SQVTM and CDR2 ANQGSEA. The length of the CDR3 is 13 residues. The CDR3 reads CSVWSDRNTEAFF. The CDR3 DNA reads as TGCAGCGTTTGGAGCGACCGGAACACTGAAGCTTTCTTT.

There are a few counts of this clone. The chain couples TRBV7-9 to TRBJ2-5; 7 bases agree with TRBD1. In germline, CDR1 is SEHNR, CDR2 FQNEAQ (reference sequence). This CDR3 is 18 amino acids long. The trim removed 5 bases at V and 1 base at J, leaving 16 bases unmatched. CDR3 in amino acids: CASSPSGGRVDFQETQYF. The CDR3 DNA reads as TGTGCCAGCAGCCCATCAGGGGGTAGAGTTGACTTCCAAGAGACCCAGTACTTC. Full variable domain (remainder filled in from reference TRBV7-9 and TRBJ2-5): DTGVSQNPRHKITKRGQNVTFRCDPISEHNRLYWYRQTLGQGPEFLTYFQNEAQLEKSRLLSDRFSAERPKGSFSTLEIQRTEQGDSAMYLCASSPSGGRVDFQETQYFGPGTRLLVL.

The DNA of the CDR3 is TGTGCCATCAGCTCTCAGGCTGGGAGGGGGACGTACGAGCAGTACTTC. It yields the protein CAISSQAGRGTYEQYF. The rearrangement joins TRBV10-3 to TRBJ2-7, with D possibly TRBD2 on 7 matching bases. There are 16 residues in the CDR3. Germline CDR1 is ENHRY and CDR2 is SYGVKD. The V gene lost 6 bases and the J gene lost 4 bases, with 22 bases spanning the gap.

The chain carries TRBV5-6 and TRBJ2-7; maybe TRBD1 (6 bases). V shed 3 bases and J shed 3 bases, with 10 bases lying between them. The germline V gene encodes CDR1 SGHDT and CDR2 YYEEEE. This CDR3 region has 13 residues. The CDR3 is CASSSAGDYEQYF. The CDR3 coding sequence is TGTGCCAGCAGCTCAGCAGGGGACTACGAGCAGTACTTC.

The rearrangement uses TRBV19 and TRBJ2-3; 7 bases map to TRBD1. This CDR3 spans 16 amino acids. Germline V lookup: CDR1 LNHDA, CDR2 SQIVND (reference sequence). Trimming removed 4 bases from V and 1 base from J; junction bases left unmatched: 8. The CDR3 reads CASSSLRDSGTDTQYF. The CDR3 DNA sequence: TGTGCCAGTAGTAGCCTCCGGGACAGCGGCACAGATACGCAGTATTTT. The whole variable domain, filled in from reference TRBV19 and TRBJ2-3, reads DGGITQSPKYLFRKEGQNVTLSCEQNLNHDAMYWYRQDPGQGLRLIYYSQIVNDFQKGDIAEGYSVSREKKESFPLTVTSAQKNPTAFYLCASSSLRDSGTDTQYFGPGTRLTVL.

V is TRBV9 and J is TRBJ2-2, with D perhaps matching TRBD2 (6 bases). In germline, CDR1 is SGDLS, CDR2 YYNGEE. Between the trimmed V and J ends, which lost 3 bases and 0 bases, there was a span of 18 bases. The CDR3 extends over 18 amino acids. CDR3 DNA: TGTGCCAGCAGCGCCAACCTGGGAGCGGGTGCGAACACCGGGGAGCTGTTTTTT. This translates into CASSANLGAGANTGELFF.

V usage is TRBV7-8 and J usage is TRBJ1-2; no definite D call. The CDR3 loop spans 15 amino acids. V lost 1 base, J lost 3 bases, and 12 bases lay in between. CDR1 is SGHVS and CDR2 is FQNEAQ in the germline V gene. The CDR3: CASSLDRNAYYGYTF. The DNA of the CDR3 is TGTGCCAGCAGCTTAGACAGAAACGCATACTATGGCTACACCTTC.

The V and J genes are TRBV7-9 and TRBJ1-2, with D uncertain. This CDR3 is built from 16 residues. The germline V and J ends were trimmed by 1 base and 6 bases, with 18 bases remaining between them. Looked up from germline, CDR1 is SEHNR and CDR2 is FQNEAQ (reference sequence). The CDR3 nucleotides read TGTGCCAGCAGCTTAGATGTCCAGGAGGTGGAAGATGGCTACACCTTC. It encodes CASSLDVQEVEDGYTF.

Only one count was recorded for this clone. Here the CDR3 DNA reads TGTGCCAGCAGTCCTCTTGAGAAGAATCAAGCTTTCTTT. Amino acid sequence: CASSPLEKNQAFF. The chain employs TRBV27 and TRBJ1-1; no reliable D call. Trimming removed 5 bases from V and 9 bases from J, with 16 bases in between. The CDR3 sequence is 13 residues long. The germline V gene has CDR1 MNHEY and CDR2 SMNVEV (reference sequence).

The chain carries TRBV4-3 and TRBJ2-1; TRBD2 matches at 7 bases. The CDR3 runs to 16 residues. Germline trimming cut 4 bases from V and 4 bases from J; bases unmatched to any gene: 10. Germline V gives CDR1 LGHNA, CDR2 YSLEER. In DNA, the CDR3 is TGCGCCAGCAGCCTTACGACTAGCCGGTCTTACAATGAGCAGTTCTTC. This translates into CASSLTTSRSYNEQFF.

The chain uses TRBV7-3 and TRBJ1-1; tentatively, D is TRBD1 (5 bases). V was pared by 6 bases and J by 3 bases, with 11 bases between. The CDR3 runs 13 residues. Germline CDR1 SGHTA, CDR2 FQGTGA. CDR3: CASSRIGDTEAFF. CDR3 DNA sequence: TGTGCCAGCAGTCGCATAGGGGACACTGAAGCTTTCTTT.

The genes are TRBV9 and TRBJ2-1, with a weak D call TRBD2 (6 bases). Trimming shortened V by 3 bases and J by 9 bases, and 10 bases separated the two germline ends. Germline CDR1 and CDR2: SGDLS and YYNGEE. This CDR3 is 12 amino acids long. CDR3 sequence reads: CASSGRGVEQFF. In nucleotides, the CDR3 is TGTGCCAGCAGCGGGCGGGGCGTTGAGCAGTTCTTC.

This CDR3 reads CASSLGRGPGETQYF. The CDR3 nucleotides are TGTGCCAGCAGCTTGGGAAGGGGGCCGGGAGAGACCCAGTACTTC. The rearrangement uses TRBV5-6 and TRBJ2-5, with TRBD1 matching 7 bases. Germline-derived CDR1 and CDR2 are SGHDT and YYEEEE. CDR3 length: 15 residues. The ends lost 0 bases at V and 4 bases at J; junction bases unmatched: 6.

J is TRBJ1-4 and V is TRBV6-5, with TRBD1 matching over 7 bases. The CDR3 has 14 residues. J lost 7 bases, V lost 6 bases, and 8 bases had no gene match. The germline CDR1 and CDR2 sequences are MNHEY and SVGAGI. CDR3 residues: CASSRGGRGEKLFF. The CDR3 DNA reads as TGTGCCAGCAGCCGAGGGGGCAGGGGTGAAAAACTGTTTTTT.

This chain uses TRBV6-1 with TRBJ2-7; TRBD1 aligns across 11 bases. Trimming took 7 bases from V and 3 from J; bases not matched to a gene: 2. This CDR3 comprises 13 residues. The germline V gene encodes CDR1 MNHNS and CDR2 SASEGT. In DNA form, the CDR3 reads TGTGCCAGCACTGGGACAGGGGGCTACGAGCAGTACTTC. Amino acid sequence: CASTGTGGYEQYF.